The entry below gives a single T cell receptor beta chain sequence along with its context. The antigen it binds to is not known. No base quality information exists; no much larger clone differs at one position. CD8 naive samples consisted of CD45RO-negative cells that were positively selected for CCR7, yielding a CD45RA+CCR7+ population without TemRA cells. Donors were healthy HIV-negative adults with no recently reported acute infections or vaccinations. Every donor was a Caucasian adult living in Nashville, Tennessee, USA. Blood was obtained by leukapheresis, after which PBMCs were separated by Ficoll-Histopaque density gradient centrifugation and cryopreserved in liquid nitrogen vapor phase. Purity and quantity of every magnetically sorted T cell population were checked by analytical flow cytometry. From each sorted fraction, genomic DNA was isolated and quantified by UV absorbance on a Nanodrop 2000c.

Reading the germline V gene (reference sequence) gives CDR1 PRHDT and CDR2 FYEKMQ. The CDR3 holds 15 amino acids from the cysteine to the phenylalanine. The read is trimmed to its CDR3 DNA, 45 bases read in frame from base 1. V and J are truncated by 5 bases and 1 base respectively, leaving an intervening sequence of 14 bases. This entry comes from a study of shared clonotypes between healthy human individuals (dated by TCRdb to about 2020). Background on the whole study: The cohort included three men and two women between 18 and 49 years of age. Different laboratories and diverse techniques were used to prepare libraries and sequence TCR repertoires, to increase sequencing depth and limit assay-specific biases. The study deeply sequenced blood TCR repertoires of about five healthy adults to estimate repertoire size and the extent of clonotype sharing between individuals. Each donor's leukapheresis produced roughly between about 0.9 and 9.5 billion PBMCs. For each donor, three plates each were used for CD4 naive and CD4 memory, two plates were used for CD8 naive, and one plate was used for CD8 memory. What the study reported, not specific to this receptor: Naive subsets generally had larger estimated clonotype richness than memory subsets did. Pairwise subsampling led to the expectation that sequencing depth would affect the degree of clonotype sharing among donors. Across a handful of donors, approximately 5% of naive CD4, approximately 3.6% of naive CD8, 2.3% of memory CD4, and under 0.45% of memory CD8 clonotypes were shared. Sampling was limited to blood, and TCR repertoires in tissue likely differ from TCR repertoires in blood. Clonotypes shared by all four sorted-subset donors showed higher generation probabilities than non-shared clonotypes. Because the study included only a small number of donors, the genetic and exposure-history diversity represented was limited. Incomplete sequencing was indicated by rarefaction of sorted-subset datasets, despite the large sequencing depth.

Using the deep immunoSEQ assay, TCR CDR3 regions were amplified from genomic DNA by multiplex PCR. Genomic DNA extracted from each cell subset was distributed evenly over all wells of several immunoSEQ 96-well plates, and each plate served as one replicate. For sorted subsets, 200 to 250 ng of genomic DNA, equivalent to 30,000 or so T cell genomes, went into each replicate PCR. Purified libraries were quantified with a Qubit 3.0 fluorometer, sized on a Bioanalyzer 2100, and re-quantified with the KAPA Library Quantification kit. A separate single-read 150-cycle Illumina NextSeq 550 flow cell was used to sequence each immunoSEQ 96-well plate. In the original analysis: Because the immunoSEQ output included only junctional sequences and no quality scores, the filtering could not be the same as the filtering used for full-length reads. Sequences were annotated with PyIR, a Python wrapper for IgBLAST v1.9, using IMGT germline references to assign V/J genes and CDR3. Reads with weak V/J assignments (E-value above 1e-6), missing CDR3, stop codons, out-of-frame junctions, or ambiguous translated residues were removed. A V3J clonotype was defined by an identical inferred V gene, J gene, and CDR3 amino acid sequence. The percentage overlap between two repertoires was calculated by dividing the number of shared unique clonotypes by the size of the smaller repertoire. Three approaches were used to assess repertoire richness: RTK rarefaction, the Chao1 estimator, and Recon v2.1 estimates of unobserved clonotypes. Generation probabilities for all TCRbeta clonotypes obtained by the gDNA method from a handful of donors were computed using OLGA. What TCRdb holds here is the immuneACCESS table cut down to in-frame rearrangements. Part of the clones is not present; checked against another copy, under half of the missing clones reflect an unresolved V gene, and the others are unexplained. D and trimming were read from the DNA, whereas the V and J calls and clone size are those reported in that table. The sample profile shows about 2 million clones; less than 95% of them were found once. Clones ranked in the top ten supply roughly 1.1% of the sample.

Material for sequencing was naive CD8+ T cells sorted from blood. The cell subset or site label on this specimen signifies: CD45RA+CCR7+. The receptor chain draws on TRBV13 and TRBJ1-1, with the D gene not clear enough to name. The TCR originated in a man younger than 30 in good health. The DNA reads as follows: TGTGCCAGCAGCCAGACAAGGGAGGGGAACACTGAAGCTTTCTTT. It is translated as CASSQTREGNTEAFF.